The rows below give T cell receptor beta chains drawn from one sample of a study of OX40 agonist ivuxolimab in advanced cancers. Produced via immunoSEQ multiplex PCR; TCRdb's table is partial and in-frame only. The table lists roughly 86,000 clones, approximately 90% of them singletons. The source was CD4+ or CD8+ T cells sorted from blood, collected in a trial of the OX40 agonist ivuxolimab. The source is an adult with an advanced solid tumor such as melanoma, head and neck, liver or kidney cancer. CDR3s leave out the opening cysteine and the closing phenylalanine or tryptophan. D genes are given only for firm matches.

V gene	J gene	D gene	CDR3 protein
TRBV27	TRBJ2-3	TRBD2	ASSLGLAYYTDTQY
TRBV5-5	TRBJ1-1	.	ASSLGRANTEAF
TRBV5-1	TRBJ2-3	.	ASSSQGPTDTQY
TRBV19	TRBJ1-4	.	ASSIDAIGEKLF
TRBV27	TRBJ1-6	.	ASSLQTDNSPLH
TRBV5-1	TRBJ1-1	.	ASSQAGGNTEAF
TRBV6-1	TRBJ2-7	.	ASSYATEQY
TRBV28	TRBJ2-5	TRBD1	ASSLRQGGSQETQY
TRBV5-1	TRBJ2-7	.	ASSLPSPTLTDEQY
TRBV20-1	TRBJ1-1	.	RGPGDTEAF
TRBV2	TRBJ1-1	.	ASNRVPEIEAF
TRBV30	TRBJ1-1	.	AWLPPGGPEAF
TRBV5-8	TRBJ2-5	.	ASSLPPIQETQY
TRBV13	TRBJ2-7	.	ASSFEQDASYEQY
TRBV7-3	TRBJ2-1	.	ASSLKGQGRYNEQF
TRBV5-1	TRBJ2-3	.	ASSLGAAGGDTQY
TRBV9	TRBJ2-7	TRBD1	ASSVGGTGGHEQY
TRBV30	TRBJ2-7	.	AWSVPPRLARTYEQY
TRBV6-1	TRBJ2-3	TRBD2	ASSEGLAGADTQY
TRBV5-1	TRBJ1-1	TRBD1	ASRPGQGMNTEAF
TRBV27	TRBJ2-5	TRBD1	ASSEGTGHEQY
TRBV5-1	TRBJ2-1	TRBD1	ASSLGDSLSYNEQF
TRBV2	TRBJ2-1	TRBD2	ASRARLGAGVNNEQF
TRBV10-3	TRBJ2-2	TRBD2	AISESLGLAENTGELF
TRBV7-6	TRBJ2-7	.	ASSLPPQEQY
TRBV19	TRBJ2-1	TRBD2	ASSTQREGNNEQF
TRBV19	TRBJ2-7	TRBD1	ASSSRDRGSHEQY
TRBV27	TRBJ1-5	.	ASSVNRGDQPQH
TRBV5-1	TRBJ2-7	.	ASSLDIFYEQY
TRBV27	TRBJ2-7	TRBD1	ASSSGQGWEQY
TRBV25-1	TRBJ2-3	TRBD2	ASSLQLAGYTDTQY
TRBV27	TRBJ1-2	.	ASSLSSRRGYT
TRBV5-1	TRBJ2-2	TRBD1	ASRQQGVWGPNTGELF
TRBV27	TRBJ2-5	.	ASSSGYEQY
TRBV12-5	TRBJ1-6	.	ASGLVGEPLH
TRBV7-2	TRBJ1-5	TRBD1	ASSRQGASNQPQH
TRBV7-9	TRBJ1-1	TRBD1	ASSRDRAEAF
TRBV7-9	TRBJ2-1	.	ASSLAGGRDSYNEQF
TRBV5-7	TRBJ2-3	TRBD2	ASSWARGRADTQY
TRBV25-1	TRBJ2-7	.	ASSEIGDYEQY
TRBV11-3	TRBJ1-1	.	ASSRPGDNTEAF
TRBV2	TRBJ1-2	.	ARRDGQNYGYT
TRBV2	TRBJ1-2	.	ASSAGINYGYT
TRBV12-5	TRBJ1-1	TRBD1	ASGPDRGGTEAF
TRBV5-1	TRBJ2-1	TRBD2	ASWSGSGIDEQF
TRBV28	TRBJ2-1	.	ASSSLSSPWDEQF
TRBV7-2	.	.	ASSLMVGGIYEQY
TRBV7-8	TRBJ2-2	TRBD2	ASSFRVSVQTKGLAGTGELF
TRBV9	TRBJ2-3	.	ASSPHSELNTQY
TRBV6-4	TRBJ2-2	.	ASSEQATGELF
TRBV5-1	TRBJ2-7	TRBD2	ASSLELAGAYEQY
TRBV4-2	TRBJ2-1	TRBD2	ASSPGLEFNEQF
TRBV6-1	TRBJ2-1	TRBD2	ASSETSGNHNEQF
TRBV27	TRBJ2-3	.	ASTDRGPRDTQY
TRBV19	TRBJ2-3	TRBD2	ASSLSLAGSSTDTQY
TRBV27	TRBJ1-2	.	ASRGPREGGGYT